This TCR beta chain was identified in a study of T-cell reconstitution after alpha-beta-depleted transplantation in children. Findings and limits, study-wide: A year post-transplant, T-cell counts and diversity derived mostly from newly produced T cells. Alpha-beta T cells about two months after transplant reportedly derived from several hundred expanded graft clones.

This clonotype was found a few times. Its antigen is as yet unknown. Germline CDR1 and CDR2: DFQATT and SNEGSKA (reference sequence). Trimming pared 3 bases from V and 4 bases from J, leaving 10 bases between. This CDR3 is 12 amino acids long. The authors prepared the TCRbeta library with unique molecular identifiers. MiXCR, applied by TCRdb to the PCR reads, yields one record per CDR3 protein. The sample shows hundreds of thousands of distinct CDR3 sequences, 10% to 15% of them seen only once. The gene calls are TRBV20-1 and TRBJ2-7; unclear D gene. The material was PBMCs, mostly from graft donor cells, obtained 360 days after TCRalphabeta/CD19-depleted stem cell transplant. The TCR sequence derives from a male patient younger than 18 who had a stem cell transplant for acute myeloid leukemia, so the T cells may come from the graft donor. The CDR3 DNA sequence: TGCAGTGCTAGTTTGGAATCGTACGAGCAGTACTTC. Encoded protein: CSASLESYEQYF.